This T cell receptor (beta chain) was identified during a study of lung T cells in sarcoidosis with Löfgren's syndrome (dated by TCRdb to the late 2010s). Some background on the complete study: Sarcoidosis was characterized as a granulomatous disease that mainly affects the lungs and features an accumulation of CD4+ T cells in bronchoalveolar lavage fluid. The repertoire analyses focused on Löfgren's syndrome patients.

The germline V gene (reference sequence) provides CDR1 LNHDA and CDR2 SQIVND. Counted from cysteine to phenylalanine, this CDR3 has 13 amino acids. Only the CDR3 portion is preserved as DNA: 39 bases, with reading frame beginning at the first base. Sequencing was carried out with an Illumina MiSeq. TCRdb reprocessing: public reads trimmed at Q25 with fastp, clones called with MiXCR, in-frame beta chains kept. Every distinct CDR3 protein forms one entry, paired with its most common genes and DNA. The sample table shows roughly 2,300 distinct CDR3 sequences, and about 26% are seen once. The ten most abundant clones make up more than 8.5% of the sample. What the research found in general, with its limitations: TRAV12-1 and TRBV2 CDR3 motifs were reported to be shared among multiple Löfgren's syndrome patients, suggesting public CD4+ TCR repertoires. In Lofgren's syndrome patients, relative to control subjects, TRAV12-1 and TRBV2 were reported to be the most expanded V gene segments. In alphabeta pairing analysis, TRAV12-1 was found to pair preferentially with TRBV2, and CDR3 homology was shown by the resulting paired TCRs. Recognition of a sarcoidosis-associated antigen was only suggested; the antigen itself remained putative and unidentified.

This clonotype was counted a single time. This receptor's antigen is unknown. A junction boundary mismatches the germline segment, possibly from a read error. The rearranged segments are TRBV19 and TRBJ2-5, and TRBD2 may be the D gene, going by 6 matching bases. The TCR sequence derives from a human donor with sarcoidosis (Löfgren's syndrome or another form), or a control subject (not recorded which). The sequencing sample was made of CD4+ T cells from PBMCs. The CDR3 protein sequence reads: CANSIALAGTQYF. The nucleotide sequence is given as TGTGCCAATAGTATAGCACTAGCAGGGACCCAGTACTTC.